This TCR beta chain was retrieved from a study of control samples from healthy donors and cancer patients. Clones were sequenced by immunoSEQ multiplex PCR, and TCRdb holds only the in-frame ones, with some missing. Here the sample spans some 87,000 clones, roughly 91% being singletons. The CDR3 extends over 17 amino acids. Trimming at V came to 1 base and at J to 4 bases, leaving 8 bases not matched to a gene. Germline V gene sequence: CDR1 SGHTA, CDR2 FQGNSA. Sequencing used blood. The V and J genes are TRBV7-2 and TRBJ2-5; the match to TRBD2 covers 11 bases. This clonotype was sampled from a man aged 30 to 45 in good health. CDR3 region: CASSLVGSGGVRETQYF. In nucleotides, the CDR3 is TGTGCCAGCAGCTTAGTAGGTAGCGGGGGGGTCCGAGAGACCCAGTACTTC.